This TCR beta chain comes out of a study of cytomegalovirus exposure and HLA in healthy donors. Comments on this clone: What it binds is not known.

Primers: 60 Vbeta forward and 13 Jbeta reverse. Clones were sequenced by immunoSEQ multiplex PCR, and TCRdb holds only the in-frame ones, with some missing. The sample lists over 200,000 clones, approximately 82% occurring once. Germline CDR1 and CDR2: MDHEN and SYDVKM. CDR3 size: 17 residues. V gave up 6 bases and J gave up 1 base; unmatched junction bases: 12. Points from the study as a whole: Analysis performed later found over 15,000 TCR beta sequences associated with HLA alleles at 0.05 false discovery rate. According to a later analysis, most TCR beta chains associated with CMV appeared HLA-restricted. In a later analysis, a genetic analysis reported fewer productive-TCR N-insertions in an Asian-associated ancestry cluster than the cohort average. What a later analysis showed was that several of the most significant clusters appeared linked to common viral pathogens.

Material: PBMCs. This sequence originates from a woman aged 35 to 49 in good health and CMV-seronegative. V usage is TRBV28 and J usage is TRBJ1-1; 9 bases map to TRBD1. The DNA of the CDR3 is TGTGCCAGCAGAAATCCGGGACAGGGTTACTCGAACACTGAAGCTTTCTTT. This encodes CASRNPGQGYSNTEAFF.